In its sample, the clone carrying this T cell receptor (beta chain) was seen a few times. Its antigen is currently unknown. The study reverse transcribed the entire isolated RNA, so it sequenced expressed TCRB transcripts. Libraries were prepared by immunoSEQ multiplex PCR; TCRdb keeps only in-frame clonotypes and omits some of them. This sample has 15,000 to 18,000 clones, with more than 60% found just once. CD4+ cells of the naive, central memory, regulatory and stem cell-like memory types were sorted via CD45RO/CCR7/CD25/CD127/CD95/CD27. This sample was taken from a study of beta chain features in type 1 diabetes. Findings of the study overall: Patients' naive, central memory and regulatory TCRB repertoires appeared more alike than those of healthy donors. For Type 1 diabetes patients, all four CD4+ subsets carried TCRB CDR3s that were moderately but significantly shorter. The influence of HLA type on TCRB rearrangement stayed undetermined.

Sequenced material: Tregs from blood. This TCR was recovered from a man in his thirties or forties with type 1 diabetes.

The CDR3: CASSQDSLAGAPSYEQYF. DNA for the CDR3: TGCGCCAGCAGCCAAGATTCACTAGCGGGGGCCCCCTCCTACGAGCAGTACTTC. The V call is TRBV4-1, the J call TRBJ2-7; 11 bases fit TRBD2. J gave up 0 bases and V 0 bases, and 7 bases lay outside the gene matches. Germline V gene sequence: CDR1 MGHRA, CDR2 YSYEKL. The CDR3 runs to 18 residues.